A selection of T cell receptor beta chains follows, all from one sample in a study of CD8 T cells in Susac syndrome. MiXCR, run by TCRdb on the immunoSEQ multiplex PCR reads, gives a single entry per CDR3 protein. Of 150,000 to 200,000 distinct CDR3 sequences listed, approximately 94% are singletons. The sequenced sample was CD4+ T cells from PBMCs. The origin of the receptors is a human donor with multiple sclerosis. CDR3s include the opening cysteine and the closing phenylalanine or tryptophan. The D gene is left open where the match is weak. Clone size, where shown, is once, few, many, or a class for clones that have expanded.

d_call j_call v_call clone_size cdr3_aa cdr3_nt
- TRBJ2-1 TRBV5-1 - CASSLLGTYHNEQFF TGCGCCAGCAGCCTCCTGGGGACTTATCACAATGAGCAGTTCTTC
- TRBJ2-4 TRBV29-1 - CSVGDISNIQYF TGCAGCGTTGGGGACATCTCAAACATTCAGTACTTC
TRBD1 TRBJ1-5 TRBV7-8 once CASSLRWGQGRVQPQHF TGTGCCAGCAGCCTCCGGTGGGGACAGGGTCGCGTTCAGCCCCAGCATTTT
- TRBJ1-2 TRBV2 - CASTQGHYGYTF TGTGCCAGCACTCAGGGCCACTATGGCTACACCTTC
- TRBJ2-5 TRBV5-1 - CASSFVIREQETQYF TGCGCCAGCAGCTTTGTCATTAGGGAACAAGAGACCCAGTACTTC
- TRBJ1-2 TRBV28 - CASSTKTYYGYTF TGTGCCAGCAGCACGAAGACCTACTATGGCTACACCTTC
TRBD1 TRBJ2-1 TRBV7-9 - CASSWDRGRENEQFF TGTGCCAGCAGCTGGGACAGGGGGAGGGAGAATGAGCAGTTCTTC
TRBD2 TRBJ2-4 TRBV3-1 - CASSHGLAGGVIQYF TGTGCCAGCAGCCACGGACTAGCGGGGGGGGTAATTCAGTACTTC
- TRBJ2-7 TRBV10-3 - CAISDGGYEQYF TGTGCCATCAGTGATGGCGGGTACGAGCAGTACTTC
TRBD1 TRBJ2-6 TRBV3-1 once CASSRRQGLWGGANVLTF TGTGCCAGCAGCCGGAGACAGGGGTTGTGGGGCGGGGCCAACGTCCTGACTTTC
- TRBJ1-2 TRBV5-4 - CASSLWGGSSYTF TGTGCCAGCAGCCTATGGGGGGGGTCGAGCTACACCTTC
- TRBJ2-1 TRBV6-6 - CASSFPGLSYNEQFF TGTGCCAGCAGTTTTCCGGGACTCTCCTACAATGAGCAGTTCTTC
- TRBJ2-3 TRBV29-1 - CSVVEEATDTQYF TGCAGCGTTGTGGAAGAGGCCACAGATACGCAGTATTTT
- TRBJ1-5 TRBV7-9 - CASSPGRADQPQHF TGTGCCAGCAGCCCCGGACGGGCGGATCAGCCCCAGCATTTT
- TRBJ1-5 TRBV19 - CASSIDPGTMNQPQHF TGTGCCAGTAGTATAGACCCGGGGACCATGAATCAGCCCCAGCATTTT
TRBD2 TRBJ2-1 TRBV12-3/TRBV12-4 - CASSFRVGVPISGRSSNEQFF TGTGCCAGCAGTTTTAGGGTGGGGGTCCCCATTAGCGGGAGATCGAGCAATGAGCAGTTCTTC
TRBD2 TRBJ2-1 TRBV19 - CASSNLAASYNEQFF TGTGCCAGTAGTAATCTAGCGGCCTCCTACAATGAGCAGTTCTTC
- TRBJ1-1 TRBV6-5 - CASRAGLNTEAFF TGTGCCAGCAGGGCGGGGTTGAACACTGAAGCTTTCTTT
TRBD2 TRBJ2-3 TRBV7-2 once CASSVGLAGGRVAQYF TGTGCCAGCAGCGTAGGACTAGCGGGAGGGAGGGTGGCGCAGTATTTT
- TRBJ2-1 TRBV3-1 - CASRSIGGVGMLNEQFF TGTGCCAGCAGGTCTATAGGGGGGGTAGGTATGCTGAATGAGCAGTTCTTC
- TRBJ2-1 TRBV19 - CASNAGREQFF TGTGCCAGTAACGCCGGGCGGGAGCAGTTCTTC
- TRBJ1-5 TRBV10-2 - CASSENTGFSNQPQHF TGCGCCAGCAGTGAGAATACAGGCTTTAGCAATCAGCCCCAGCATTTT
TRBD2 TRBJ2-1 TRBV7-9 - CASSLLAGDNEQFF TGTGCCAGCAGCTTACTAGCGGGAGACAATGAGCAGTTCTTC
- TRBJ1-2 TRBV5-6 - CASSLRLDGYTF TGTGCCAGCAGCCTTCGACTGGATGGCTACACCTTC
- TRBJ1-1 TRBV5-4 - CASSQKTGSTEAFF TGTGCCAGCAGCCAGAAGACCGGGAGCACTGAAGCTTTCTTT
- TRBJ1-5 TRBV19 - CASSMAGKLLYSNQPQHF TGTGCCAGTAGTATGGCAGGAAAGCTCCTTTATAGCAATCAGCCCCAGCATTTT
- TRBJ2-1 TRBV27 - CASSPPWSRDSYNEQFF TGTGCCAGCAGTCCCCCGTGGTCGCGAGACTCCTACAATGAGCAGTTCTTC
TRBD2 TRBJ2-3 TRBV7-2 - CASSLGLAGGRDTQYF TGTGCCAGCAGCTTGGGACTAGCGGGGGGCAGGGATACGCAGTATTTT
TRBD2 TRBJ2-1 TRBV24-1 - CATSGLAEYNEQFF TGTGCCACCTCTGGACTAGCGGAATACAATGAGCAGTTCTTC
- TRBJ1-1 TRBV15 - CATSRERTANTEAFF TGTGCCACCAGCAGAGAGAGGACAGCGAACACTGAAGCTTTCTTT
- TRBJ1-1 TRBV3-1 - CASSQAITGLNTEAFF TGTGCCAGCAGCCAAGCTATCACCGGGCTAAACACTGAAGCTTTCTTT
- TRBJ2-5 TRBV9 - CASSVDLPPETQYF TGTGCCAGCAGCGTAGACCTCCCTCCAGAGACCCAGTACTTC
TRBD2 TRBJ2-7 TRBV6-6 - CASILAGSYEQYF TGTGCCAGCATACTAGCGGGATCCTACGAGCAGTACTTC
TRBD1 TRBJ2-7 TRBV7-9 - CASSSPLQGATNYEQYF TGTGCCAGCAGCTCACCCCTGCAGGGGGCTACAAACTACGAGCAGTACTTC
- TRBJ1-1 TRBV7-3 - CASSSNLNTEAFF TGTGCCAGCAGCTCCAATTTGAACACTGAAGCTTTCTTT
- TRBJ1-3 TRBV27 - CASSNVGGNTIYF TGTGCCAGCAGTAATGTTGGAGGAAACACCATATATTTT
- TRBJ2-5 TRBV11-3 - CASRGASETQYF TGTGCCAGCAGGGGGGCATCTGAGACCCAGTACTTC
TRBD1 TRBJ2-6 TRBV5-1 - CASSLAGQGWNSGANVLTF TGCGCCAGCAGCTTGGCCGGACAGGGGTGGAACTCTGGGGCCAACGTCCTGACTTTC
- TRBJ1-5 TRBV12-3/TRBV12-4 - CASSSFEVVQPQHF TGTGCCAGCAGTTCTTTTGAGGTGGTTCAGCCCCAGCATTTT
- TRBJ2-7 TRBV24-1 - CATSDGHNYEQYF TGTGCCACCAGTGACGGACACAACTACGAGCAGTACTTC
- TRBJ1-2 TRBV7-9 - CASSLMIGKDYGYTF TGTGCCAGCAGCTTAATGATCGGAAAGGACTATGGCTACACCTTC
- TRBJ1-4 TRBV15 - CATSRDGRGNEKLFF TGTGCCACCAGCAGAGATGGACGGGGAAATGAAAAACTGTTTTTT
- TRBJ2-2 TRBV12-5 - CASALGRPHTGELFF TGTGCTAGTGCACTAGGGAGACCGCACACCGGGGAGCTGTTTTTT
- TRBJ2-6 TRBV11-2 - CASSTRSGANVLTF TGTGCCAGCAGCACCCGATCAGGGGCCAACGTCCTGACTTTC
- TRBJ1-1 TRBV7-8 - CASSQPAEGTEAFF TGTGCCAGCAGCCAACCAGCCGAAGGCACTGAAGCTTTCTTT